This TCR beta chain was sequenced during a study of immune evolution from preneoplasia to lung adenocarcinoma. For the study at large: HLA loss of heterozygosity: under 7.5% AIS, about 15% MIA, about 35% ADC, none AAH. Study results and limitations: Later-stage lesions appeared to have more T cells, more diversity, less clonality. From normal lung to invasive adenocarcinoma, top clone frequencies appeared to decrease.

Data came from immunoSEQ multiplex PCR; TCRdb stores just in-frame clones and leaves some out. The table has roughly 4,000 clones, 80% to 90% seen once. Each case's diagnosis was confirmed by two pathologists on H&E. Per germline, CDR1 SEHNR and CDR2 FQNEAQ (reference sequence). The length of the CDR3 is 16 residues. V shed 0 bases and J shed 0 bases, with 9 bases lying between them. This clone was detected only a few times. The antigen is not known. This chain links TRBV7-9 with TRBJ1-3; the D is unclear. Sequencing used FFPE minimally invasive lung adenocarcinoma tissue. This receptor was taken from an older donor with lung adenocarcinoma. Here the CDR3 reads CASSLAEGYSGNTIYF. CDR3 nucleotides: TGTGCCAGCAGCTTAGCGGAAGGGTACTCTGGAAACACCATATATTTT. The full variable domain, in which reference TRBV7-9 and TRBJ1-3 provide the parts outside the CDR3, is DTGVSQNPRHKITKRGQNVTFRCDPISEHNRLYWYRQTLGQGPEFLTYFQNEAQLEKSRLLSDRFSAERPKGSFSTLEIQRTEQGDSAMYLCASSLAEGYSGNTIYFGEGSWLTVV.